The sequence of this T cell receptor beta chain was determined in a study of T cell responses to AZD1222 COVID-19 vaccine. This CDR3 comprises 21 residues. Trimming cost V 0 bases and J 0 bases, with 24 bases left between them. CDR1 and CDR2 (germline): SGHDN, FVKESK. Regarding the study as a whole: Seropositive AZD1222 recipients at baseline numbered only five or six.

Sequencing was performed with immunoSEQ multiplex PCR; in TCRdb, only in-frame clones are kept and a portion is missing. The table includes some 150,000 clones, more than 80% detected once. Of note for this clone: What it binds is unknown.

The TCR comes from an adult who received the AZD1222 COVID-19 vaccine. Sequenced material: peripheral blood, taken 28 days after the second AZD1222 dose. The J gene is TRBJ1-3, the V gene TRBV14; D perhaps matches TRBD1 (5 bases). This CDR3 is CASSQDTRGSLPWLSGNTIYF. In DNA form, the CDR3 reads TGTGCCAGCAGCCAAGACACCCGGGGCAGCCTCCCGTGGCTCTCTGGAAACACCATATATTTT.